The source of this TCR beta chain is a study of early T cells in non-severe SARS-CoV-2 infection. Looking at the study overall: The input, bulk RNA from unsorted whole blood, was sequenced, and chains were unpaired.

Attached unique molecular identifiers marked individual cDNA molecules. Via MiXCR, TCRdb re-called the 5' RACE reads, giving one row per CDR3 protein. The data hold approximately 50,000 distinct CDR3 sequences, with approximately 8.5% observed a single time. This clonotype was recorded many times. The CDR3 runs to 17 residues. Germline V gives CDR1 SGDLS, CDR2 YYNGEE. J was trimmed by 2 bases and V by 0 bases; bases with no gene match: 5. The chain employs TRBV9 and TRBJ2-3; 11 nucleotides agree with TRBD2. The sequenced sample consisted of whole blood. This sequence was found in an adult who was a healthcare worker with PCR-confirmed SARS-CoV-2 infection or an uninfected control (not recorded which). The CDR3 nucleotides read TGTGCCAGCAGCGTAGAGGGTAGCGGGAGGGCCACAGATACGCAGTATTTT. Translating gives CASSVEGSGRATDTQYF. The whole variable domain, remainder taken from reference TRBV9 and TRBJ2-3, is DSGVTQTPKHLITATGQRVTLRCSPRSGDLSVYWYQQSLDQGLQFLIQYYNGEERAKGNILERFSAQQFPDLHSELNLSSLELGDSALYFCASSVEGSGRATDTQYFGPGTRLTVL.